One and the same sample provided the 28 T cell receptor beta chains below, sequenced in a study of Graves' ophthalmopathy and Graves' hyperthyroidism. From RNA, the CDR3 regions of TCR beta chains were amplified and sequenced. The authors performed first-round RT-PCR with HTBI primers and then a second-round multiplex PCR. TCRdb used MiXCR to reprocess the multiplex PCR reads, holding one entry per CDR3 protein. The sample consists of about 620,000 distinct CDR3 sequences, 22% of them appearing once. The source material was peripheral blood. The receptors derive from a woman aged 18 to 35 with stable Graves' hyperthyroidism. Some clones in this sample may be carry-over from other donors' samples.

In this sample, this clonotype turned up many times. The chain recombines TRBV6-6 with TRBJ2-2, with no clear D. V lost 2 bases to trimming and J lost 4 bases, with 8 bases between them. Germline V gives CDR1 MNHNY, CDR2 SVGAGI (reference sequence). The CDR3 length is 14 residues. The CDR3 DNA follows: TGTGCCAGCAGTTACCCCATTCCCACCGGGGAGCTGTTTTTT. Protein product: CASSYPIPTGELFF.

This clonotype was counted ten times or more. Here the CDR3 reads CASSYGSGTGLETQYF. The CDR3 bases are TGTGCCAGCAGTTACGGTTCAGGAACGGGGCTGGAGACCCAGTACTTC. The chain couples TRBV6-2 or TRBV6-3 to TRBJ2-5; D is perhaps TRBD1 or TRBD2 (5 bases each). Per the germline V gene, CDR1 is MNHEY and CDR2 is SVGEGT. The CDR3 covers 16 residues. Between the trimmed V and J ends, which lost 2 bases and 5 bases, there was a span of 18 bases.

V gene TRBV9 combines with J gene TRBJ2-2, with D maybe TRBD2 (5 bases). Germline CDR1 reads SGDLS; CDR2 reads YYNGEE. V gave up 3 bases and J gave up 1 base, with 7 bases separating them. This CDR3 has 14 residues. This CDR3 reads CASSALENTGELFF. CDR3 nucleotide sequence: TGTGCCAGCAGCGCACTAGAGAACACCGGGGAGCTGTTTTTT.

The chain combines TRBV20-1 with TRBJ1-6, with a tentative D call TRBD1 (5 bases). V was trimmed by 6 bases and J by 7 bases, leaving 13 bases between them. This CDR3 comprises 13 residues. The germline V gene has CDR1 DFQATT and CDR2 SNEGSKA (reference sequence). The CDR3 here is CSASDIGNSPLHF. In DNA form, the CDR3 reads TGCAGTGCCTCGGACATTGGGAATTCACCCCTCCACTTT.

There are many counts of this clonotype. The V gene is TRBV13, the J gene TRBJ2-7; D assignment may be TRBD1 or TRBD2 (5 bases each). Germline V gene data show CDR1 as PRHDT and CDR2 as FYEKMQ (reference sequence). This CDR3 contains 15 residues. Between the trimmed V and J ends, which lost 0 bases and 3 bases, there was a span of 12 bases. The CDR3 sequence: CASSLGAGRDYEQYF. CDR3 DNA: TGTGCCAGCAGCTTAGGGGCGGGCAGGGACTACGAGCAGTACTTC.

The chain carries TRBV4-1 and TRBJ2-7; D not resolved. The CDR3 length is 17 residues. CDR1 and CDR2 from the germline V gene are MGHRA and YSYEKL. Trimming removed 1 base at V and 5 bases at J, with 21 bases between. DNA of the CDR3: TGCGCCAGCAGCCAAGGAAGAGCGAGGAATAGTGACAACGAGCAGTACTTC. Its protein is CASSQGRARNSDNEQYF.

In its sample, this clonotype was seen a few times. The genes are TRBV11-1 and TRBJ1-1; D is perhaps TRBD1 (5 bases). V lost 5 bases and J lost 3, with 19 bases in between. This CDR3 has 16 amino acids. CDR1 is SGHAT and CDR2 is FQDESV in the germline V gene (reference sequence). For the CDR3, the DNA is TGTGCCAGCAGCCTGCCTGGTTTCCGAGGGGACACTGAAGCTTTCTTT. It translates to CASSLPGFRGDTEAFF.

The chain employs TRBV20-1 and TRBJ2-7; D is unresolved. The CDR3 contains 13 residues. Between the trimmed V and J ends, which lost 2 bases and 2 bases, there was a span of 10 bases. CDR1 and CDR2 (germline): DFQATT, SNEGSKA (reference sequence). The CDR3 sequence is CSARSGNPYEQYF. CDR3 nucleotides: TGCAGTGCTAGATCTGGGAACCCCTACGAGCAGTACTTC.

V usage is TRBV20-1 and J usage is TRBJ1-2; no definite D call. Trimming shortened V by 6 bases and J by 2 bases, and 13 bases separated the two germline ends. Germline CDR1 reads DFQATT; CDR2 reads SNEGSKA (reference sequence). The CDR3 consists of 13 residues. Written as DNA, the CDR3 is TGCAGTGCCCAGGACGGGAACAACTATGGCTACACCTTC. It specifies CSAQDGNNYGYTF.

The chain is built from TRBV2 and TRBJ2-1; 11 bases fit TRBD2. CDR1 is SNHLY and CDR2 is FYNNEI in the germline V gene. CDR3 length equals 16 residues. The V and J ends lost 3 bases and 14 bases, in that order; junction bases with no gene match: 15. CDR3 sequence (DNA): TGTGCCAGCAGTGAGATAGATAGCGGGGGGGCCGGGGAGAAGTTCTTC. Protein sequence: CASSEIDSGGAGEKFF.

There are many counts of this clonotype. The V call is TRBV6-1, the J call TRBJ2-2, with 8 nucleotides matching TRBD1. J was trimmed by 9 bases and V by 3 bases; bases with no gene match: 12. Germline V gives CDR1 MNHNS, CDR2 SASEGT. The CDR3 is 16 amino acids. For the CDR3, the DNA is TGTGCCAGCAGTGAGCCGAGGACAGGGCGGTGGAGGGAGCTGTTTTTT. This translates into CASSEPRTGRWRELFF.

The chain joins TRBV12-3 or TRBV12-4 to TRBJ1-6; no reliable D call. This CDR3 is 13 amino acids long. V was pared by 3 bases and J by 5 bases, with 5 bases between. The CDR3 DNA is TGTGCCAGCAGTTTCACTGATAATTCACCCCTCCACTTT. This sequence encodes CASSFTDNSPLHF.

This clonotype was picked up a small number of times. This chain joins TRBV6-5 and TRBJ2-7, with D unclear. CDR3 length: 13 residues. Germline-derived CDR1 and CDR2 are MNHEY and SVGAGI. Trimming pared 1 base from V and 6 bases from J, leaving 10 bases between. The CDR3 spells CASSYFSGSEQYF. The CDR3 DNA sequence: TGTGCCAGCAGTTACTTTTCGGGTTCCGAGCAGTACTTC.

This clonotype was seen repeatedly, ten times or more. J is TRBJ2-7 and V is TRBV6-1, with 8 positions matching TRBD1. This CDR3 is 16 amino acids long. In germline, CDR1 is MNHNS, CDR2 SASEGT. The V and J ends lost 4 bases and 4 bases, in that order; junction bases with no gene match: 12. In DNA, the CDR3 is TGTGCCAGCAGTGGCTACGGAAGGACAGGGTCGTACGAGCAGTACTTC. It encodes CASSGYGRTGSYEQYF.

This clonotype appeared many times. The CDR3 spells CASSYSRGGGQETQYF. In nucleotides, the CDR3 is TGTGCCAGCAGTTACTCGCGGGGGGGCGGACAAGAGACCCAGTACTTC. The V and J genes are TRBV6-5 and TRBJ2-5; TRBD2 matches at 9 bases. Germline CDR1 and CDR2: MNHEY and SVGAGI. V lost 0 bases, J lost 2 bases, and 4 bases stayed unmatched. CDR3 length equals 16 residues.

This clonotype was counted at least ten times. CDR3: CSVETDRKNTEAFF. The CDR3 DNA reads as TGCAGCGTTGAAACGGACAGGAAGAACACTGAAGCTTTCTTT. The chain carries TRBV29-1 and TRBJ1-1; TRBD1 matches at 7 bases. The CDR3 sequence is 14 residues long. J gave up 1 base and V 2 bases, and 4 bases lay outside the gene matches. Germline CDR1 is SQVTM and CDR2 is ANQGSEA. Filled out from reference TRBV29-1 and TRBJ1-1, the complete variable domain reads SAVISQKPSRDICQRGTSLTIQCQVDSQVTMMFWYRQQPGQSLTLIATANQGSEATYESGFVIDKFPISRPNLTFSTLTVSNMSPEDSSIYLCSVETDRKNTEAFFGQGTRLTVV.

This clonotype came up many times. This rearrangement joins TRBV20-1 to TRBJ1-1; D is perhaps TRBD1 (6 bases). CDR1 and CDR2 (germline): DFQATT, SNEGSKA (reference sequence). CDR3 length: 13 amino acids. The CDR3 coding sequence is TGCACTACTATTCAGGGGTTCTTCACTGAAGCTTTCTTT. It specifies CTTIQGFFTEAFF.

This clonotype was counted at least ten times. CDR3 protein: CASSQDGTSVYEQYF. CDR3 bases: TGCGCCAGCAGCCAAGACGGGACTAGCGTATACGAGCAGTACTTC. The chain couples TRBV4-1 to TRBJ2-7; 10 nucleotides match TRBD2. The CDR3 is 15 amino acids. V shed 0 bases and J 4 bases; nucleotides not matched to a gene: 3. The germline V gene has CDR1 MGHRA and CDR2 YSYEKL.

This clonotype turned up a few times. This chain links TRBV5-1 with TRBJ2-7; TRBD2 is a possible D gene (6 bases). The V and J ends lost 7 bases and 4 bases respectively, with 21 bases between them. Germline V gene lookup returns CDR1 SGHRS and CDR2 YFSETQ. There are 15 residues in the CDR3. The CDR3: CASSPRPGVGYEQYF. DNA of the CDR3: TGCGCCAGCTCCCCCCGGCCGGGGGTGGGGTACGAGCAGTACTTC.

This clonotype appeared a single time. V gene TRBV20-1 combines with J gene TRBJ1-1; unclear D gene. V was cut by 3 bases and J by 4 bases, with 12 bases left in between. The CDR3 consists of 13 residues. CDR1 is DFQATT and CDR2 is SNEGSKA in the germline V gene (reference sequence). CDR3 sequence: CSASPGVATEAFF. For the CDR3, the DNA is TGCAGTGCTAGCCCAGGTGTAGCCACTGAAGCTTTCTTT.

This clonotype turned up a few times. The chain joins TRBV6-1 to TRBJ2-1, with 7 bases aligning to TRBD1. The length of the CDR3 is 14 residues. Per the germline V gene, CDR1 is MNHNS and CDR2 is SASEGT. V lost 10 bases, J lost 0 bases, and 6 bases stayed unmatched. The CDR3 DNA is TGTGCCACAGGGACAGAGGGCTCCTACAATGAGCAGTTCTTC. As protein: CATGTEGSYNEQFF.

This clonotype was counted many times. This chain's CDR3 is CASSLRRDTQYF. The CDR3 coding sequence is TGTGCCAGCAGCTTAAGGCGGGATACGCAGTATTTT. V gene TRBV7-3 combines with J gene TRBJ2-3; no clear D gene. Germline V gene data show CDR1 as SGHTA and CDR2 as FQGTGA. This CDR3 has 12 amino acids. The V end was cut by 1 base, the J end by 6 bases, with 5 bases between.

This clonotype was seen at least ten times. The CDR3: CSVENPGWETQYF. Written as DNA, the CDR3 is TGCAGCGTTGAAAATCCGGGTTGGGAGACCCAGTACTTC. This chain joins TRBV29-1 and TRBJ2-5, with D unclear. The CDR3 extends over 13 amino acids. Trimming removed 2 bases from V and 5 bases from J, with 12 bases in between. Germline V gene sequence: CDR1 SQVTM, CDR2 ANQGSEA.

This clonotype was counted many times. CDR3 nucleotide sequence: TGTGCCACCCTAAACCCACTAGCGAGGGAGACCCAGTACTTC. It codes for CATLNPLARETQYF. V gene TRBV15 combines with J gene TRBJ2-5; 7 nucleotides match TRBD2. CDR1 and CDR2 (germline): LNHNV, YYDKDF (reference sequence). The CDR3 is 14 residues long. J gave up 5 bases and V 8 bases, and 11 bases lay outside the gene matches.

This clonotype was recorded many times. This chain uses TRBV15 with TRBJ1-2; D not certain. Trimming took 0 bases from V and 2 from J, leaving 4 bases between them. CDR3 length equals 13 residues. Germline CDR1 reads LNHNV; CDR2 reads YYDKDF (reference sequence). The CDR3 here is CATSRDRNYGYTF. CDR3 nucleotides: TGTGCCACCAGCAGAGACCGCAACTATGGCTACACCTTC.

The chain combines TRBV27 with TRBJ2-5; the D call may be TRBD1 or TRBD2 (5 bases each). The V gene's germline CDR1 is MNHEY and CDR2 SMNVEV (reference sequence). Trimming left V 5 bases short and J 5 bases short, with 24 bases between. The CDR3 extends over 17 amino acids. The CDR3 bases are TGTGCCAGCAGTCATCGGGGCGGCGGATATGCTCGGGAGACCCAGTACTTC. The encoded protein is CASSHRGGGYARETQYF.

This chain uses TRBV28 with TRBJ2-7; D ambiguous. Between the trimmed V and J ends, which lost 1 base and 4 bases, there was a span of 5 bases. This CDR3 is built from 12 residues. Germline CDR1 MDHEN, CDR2 SYDVKM. CDR3 coding DNA: TGTGCCAGCAGTTTATACCAGTACGAGCAGTACTTC. It yields the protein CASSLYQYEQYF. Filled out from reference TRBV28 and TRBJ2-7, the complete variable domain reads DVKVTQSSRYLVKRTGEKVFLECVQDMDHENMFWYRQDPGLGLRLIYFSYDVKMKEKGDIPEGYSVSREKKERFSLILESASTNQTSMYLCASSLYQYEQYFGPGTRLTVT.

The chain has TRBV5-4 and TRBJ1-6, with D possibly matching TRBD1 (6 bases). The CDR3 covers 14 residues. CDR1 is SGHNT and CDR2 is YYREEE in the germline V gene (reference sequence). Trimming left V 2 bases short and J 10 bases short, with 13 bases between. The CDR3 sequence is CASSFGGLGSPLHF. CDR3 sequence (DNA): TGTGCCAGCAGCTTTGGGGGCCTCGGGTCACCCCTCCACTTT. Looking up the rest from reference TRBV5-4 and TRBJ1-6 gives the full variable domain: ETGVTQSPTHLIKTRGQQVTLRCSSQSGHNTVSWYQQALGQGPQFIFQYYREEENGRGNFPPRFSGLQFPNYSSELNVNALELDDSALYLCASSFGGLGSPLHFGNGTRLTVT.